This T cell receptor (beta chain) was sequenced during a study of blood T cell repertoires in COVID-19. Turning to the study itself: Sources were T cells, B-cell-depleted T cells, or PBMCs; the material itself was cDNA or gDNA.

CDR3 length: 13 residues. Trimming at V came to 4 bases and at J to 5 bases, leaving 5 bases not matched to a gene. CDR1 SGHDT and CDR2 YYEEEE come from the germline V gene. Per the authors' pipeline: Using reference gene primer amplification, nucleated cell counts were estimated. Assay: immunoSEQ multiplex PCR; the TCRdb copy retains only in-frame clones and omits some. V and J calls and clone size are copied from that table; D and trimming were computed from the DNA. Of around 290,000 clones in the sample, around 86% were seen once. This clonotype was sampled from a woman aged 18-29 years who had recovered from COVID-19. The gene calls are TRBV5-6 and TRBJ2-5, with TRBD1 identical over 7 bases. Specimen: PBMCs or T cells enriched from blood (not recorded which). The CDR3 region has the DNA TGTGCCAGCAGCCGCGACAGGGCCGAGACCCAGTACTTC. As protein: CASSRDRAETQYF.